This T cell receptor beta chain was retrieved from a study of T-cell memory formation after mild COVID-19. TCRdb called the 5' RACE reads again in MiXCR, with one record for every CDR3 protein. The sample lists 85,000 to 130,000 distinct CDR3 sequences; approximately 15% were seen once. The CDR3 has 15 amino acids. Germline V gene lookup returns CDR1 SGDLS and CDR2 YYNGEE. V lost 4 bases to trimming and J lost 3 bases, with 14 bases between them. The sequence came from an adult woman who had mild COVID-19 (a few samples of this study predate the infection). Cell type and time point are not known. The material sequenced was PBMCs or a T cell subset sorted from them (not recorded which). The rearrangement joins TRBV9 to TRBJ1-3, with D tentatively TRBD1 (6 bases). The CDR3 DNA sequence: TGTGCCAGCAGCCAAGGGGGGGCTGATGGAAACACCATATATTTT. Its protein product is CASSQGGADGNTIYF.